This T cell receptor (beta chain) came from a study of shared clonotypes between healthy human individuals. Across the whole study: Donors, aged 18 to 49, were a couple of women and three men.

Notes on the study in general: It was only blood that was sampled, and tissue repertoires likely differ.

CDR3 size: 13 residues. V was shortened by 0 bases and J by 8 bases, with 11 bases between the two germline ends. CDR1 SGHRS and CDR2 YFSETQ come from the germline V gene. Generated by immunoSEQ multiplex PCR, the TCRdb table keeps only in-frame clones and is missing some. Of about a million clones in the sample, 77% are singletons; the top ten hold approximately 0.9%. About this clone: Its matching antigen is unknown.

The chain has TRBV5-1 and TRBJ1-2, with unresolved D. The sequence was obtained from a man aged 18 to 29 in good health. Some clones in this sample may be carry-over from other donors' samples. The sample consisted of memory CD4+ T cells from PBMCs. Subset reported: CD45RA-negative fraction. The CDR3, as DNA: TGCGCCAGCAGCTTGGGGTCAGAGGAGGGCTACACCTTC. Protein: CASSLGSEEGYTF.